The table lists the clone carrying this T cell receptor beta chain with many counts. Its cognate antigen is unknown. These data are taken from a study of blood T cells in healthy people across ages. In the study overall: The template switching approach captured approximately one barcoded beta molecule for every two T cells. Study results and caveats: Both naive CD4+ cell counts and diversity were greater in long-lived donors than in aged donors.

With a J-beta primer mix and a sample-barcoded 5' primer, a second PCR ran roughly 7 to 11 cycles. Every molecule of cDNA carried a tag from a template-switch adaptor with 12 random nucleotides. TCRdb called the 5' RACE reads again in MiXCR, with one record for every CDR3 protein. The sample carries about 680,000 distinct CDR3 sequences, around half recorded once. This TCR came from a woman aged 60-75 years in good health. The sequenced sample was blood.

The CDR3 coding sequence is TGTGCCAGCAGCCCGGGACCGGGGTCCAGGCGAGGGTATGGCTACACCTTC. Amino acids: CASSPGPGSRRGYGYTF. The V gene is TRBV7-2, the J gene TRBJ1-2; TRBD1 is a possible D gene (5 bases). The CDR3 has 17 residues. CDR1 is SGHTA and CDR2 is FQGNSA in the germline V gene. Trimming took 5 bases from V and 5 from J, leaving 24 bases between them.